This T cell receptor (beta chain) was recorded in a study of cytomegalovirus exposure and HLA in healthy donors (dated by TCRdb to about 2017). For context, the study as a whole: An earlier analysis of approximately 640 of the donors reported roughly 300 Gb of sequence data and 120 million or so unique TCR beta sequences from about 200 million T cells. Every discovery cohort repertoire had been produced on one sequencing platform. The study combined high-throughput TCR immunosequencing, statistical association of individual TCRs with disease status, and machine learning to predict cytomegalovirus infection status. The study was designed to test whether signatures of past pathogen exposure could be identified by cataloging public T cell receptors. Around 320 gigabases of sequencing data and approximately 80 million unique TCR sequences were included in an early release covering about 620 HLA-typed donors. A later analysis re-examined previously published TCR beta repertoires from 600 to 700 donors and added high-resolution HLA genotyping to investigate patterns of TCR occurrence. Donor age, sex, ethnicity and CMV serostatus were compiled together with the repertoire data. In an earlier analysis of 587 of the donors, high-throughput TCR beta sequencing was used to judge whether each TCR beta V gene segment behaved as functional or pseudogenic. The later analysis used no new phenotypic data to find candidate immune exposures, relying instead on TCR beta sequences and their occurrence across donors. Among approximately 370 genotyped donors of the cohort, an average of approximately 220,000 unique TCR beta nucleotide sequences was sequenced per donor, of which about 18% were non-productive. Typing coverage differed by locus: A, B, C, DRB1 and DQB1 were typed in about 620-640 donors, DQA1 in 522, DPA1 in approximately 600, and DPB1 in roughly 470. Of the 300 to 500 genotyped donors, 65% to 90% were placed in the genetic ancestry cluster associated with self-reported Caucasian donors. A later genetic analysis used genome-wide SNP genotypes for about 65% of the 666 donors, treating that subset as a discovery cohort. Four or five DR-DQ haplotypes were treated as single units for association and clustering because of strong linkage in the cohort. The T cell repertoires of about 700 subjects were profiled by immunosequencing and related to cytomegalovirus serostatus. Besides the first cohort of 666 subjects, a separate validation cohort made up of 120 different subjects was used. Class I and class II HLA loci were covered by the typing at four-digit resolution.

The cohort consisted of 600 or so healthy bone marrow donors. At the time of sampling, every cohort member was nominally healthy, though immune exposures that went unrecorded were likely present. The donor was CMV seropositive and was included in the group of 250 to 350 seropositive cohort members. A peripheral blood sample was provided by each donor, and peripheral blood mononuclear cells were used for TCR beta sequencing. Genomic DNA was extracted from the blood cell samples with the Qiagen DNeasy Blood Extraction Kit. Receptors were amplified or captured by the immunoSEQ multiplex PCR assay. For the multiplex PCR, a mixture combining 60 forward primers for TCR Vbeta segments and 13 reverse primers for TCR Jbeta segments was used. A multiplex PCR assay on genomic DNA amplified the CDR3 region of rearranged TCR beta genes. The amplified TCR beta libraries were sequenced on the Illumina HiSeq System as 87-base-pair reads. On the authors' methods: A later analysis tallied around 87 million unique TCR beta chains across the 640 or so repertoires, and some 10 million of those chains were shared by two or more donors. Raw reads were error-corrected and collapsed into unique sequences with a nearest-neighbor algorithm that merged closely related sequences to remove PCR and sequencing errors. CDR3 sequences were aligned to IMGT reference sequences to assign V, D and J gene segments. For a sequence to be retained, a match of at least six nucleotides was required to both a V gene segment and a J gene segment. Rearrangements were called productive when the CDR3 lacked stop codons and stayed in frame with V and J; all others were non-productive. CDR3 was defined according to IMGT convention as the region running from the second conserved V-encoded cysteine to the conserved J-encoded phenylalanine. The earlier analysis of 500 to 750 of the donors excluded any sequence lacking an unambiguous match to a single V gene segment. An earlier analysis of fewer than 750 of the donors classified V segments as functional when productive rearrangements were above 56.7% and as segregating when the standard deviation between donors was above 5%. A statistical classification framework was developed to diagnose cytomegalovirus status using the catalog of TCR beta chain sequences. V and J gene assignment, in a later analysis, came from comparing TCR nucleotide sequences with IMGT/GENE-DB human TR gene sequences. In a later analysis, CDR3 sequences and most-parsimonious VDJ recombination scenarios were assigned using the TCRdist pipeline. In a later analysis, each TCR beta chain was defined by its CDR3 amino acid sequence together with its V-gene family, and reads without a unique V-gene family were excluded. As a way to deal with suspected cross-contamination and a sequencing artifact, a later analysis dropped 450 to 700 nucleotide sequences that were highly shared and had low generation probability. A later analysis calculated a clonal expansion index for each public chain from normalized within-repertoire ranks of inferred template counts. In a later analysis, generation probabilities were computed using a VDJ recombination model fitted to out-of-frame rearrangements, and the results were checked against IGoR. Hypergeometric tests were used in a later analysis to score TCR-TCR, TCR-HLA and TCR-CMV co-occurrence, with a repertoire-size bias correction applied to the TCR pairs. A later analysis estimated false discovery rates by permuting HLA or CMV assignments 20 times. A later analysis grouped co-occurring TCRs with DBSCAN, adding TCRdist sequence similarity when clustering within HLA-allele-positive subsets. Repertoires with fewer than 30,000 or more than 120,000 public chains were left out of co-occurrence clustering, as were a handful of repertoires with anomalous nucleotide sharing. TCRdb limited this immuneACCESS table to in-frame rearrangements with V and J called. A share of clones is missing; checked studies link under half to unresolved V genes, and the rest is unexplained. That table is the source of V, J and clone size, and D and trimming were worked out from the DNA. The sample records under 200,000 clones, more than 65% of which are singletons. Of the sample, roughly 6.7% is held by the ten largest clones.

Points on this clone: Its specific antigen is unknown. No quality values exist for individual bases; no much larger clone is one base distant.

The germline V gene provides CDR1 KGHSH and CDR2 LQKENI. CDR3 length: 12 amino acids, cysteine to phenylalanine. The sequence is cut down to CDR3 DNA, 36 bases in frame from base 1. Between the V and J ends, shortened by 1 base and 7 bases respectively, the junction contains 5 bases. Broad study findings and their caveats: A later analysis associated about 18,000 TCR beta sequences with specific HLA alleles at a false discovery rate of 0.05. Most TCR sequences were observed very rarely across donors, whereas some public TCRs were present in many individuals. The sequencing pipeline was judged likely to have produced a cluster of highly shared sequence variants as a technical artifact. Roughly uniform sequencing depth across donors was assumed in presence/absence analyses, although this assumption may not hold. A total of fewer than 200 TCR beta chains were listed by the study as associated with cytomegalovirus. Assigning TCR associations to individual alleles was difficult when HLA alleles, especially DR and DQ, strongly co-occurred. The authors suggested that the approach could potentially be generalized to other disease states and immunological phenotypes. Cytomegalovirus status was reported to be diagnosed by the classifier with high specificity and sensitivity in both the original and validation cohorts. Some IMGT-functional V segments, including TRBV6-2 and TRBV6-3, could not be told apart with the 87-base-pair reads, so those segments were excluded. A later genetic analysis reported fewer N-insertions in productive TCRs among donors in an Asian-associated ancestry cluster than the roughly 620-donor mean. Immune exposure information for the cohort was limited to CMV serostatus. Because HLA typing was missing for some donors at each locus, association tests included only the typed subset. Most CMV-associated TCR beta chains appeared to be HLA-restricted in a later analysis, and the HLA associations seemed to be driven largely by CMV exposure. A later analysis found that TCR association rates varied across HLA loci, with DRB1 alleles showing the most associated TCRs and HLA-C alleles the fewest. A further reported finding was that TCR beta sequences accurately predicted the HLA-A and HLA-B alleles for most subjects in the first cohort. In an earlier analysis of about 540 of the donors, most TCR beta V segments were observed in productive rearrangements about 87% or about 30% of the time, broadly matching IMGT annotations. An association between a missense DCLRE1C variant and V-gene and J-gene trimming of TCR beta chains was found in a later genetic analysis and replicated in an independent cohort. In a later analysis, HLA-associated TCR beta chains showed more clonal expansion and lower generation probabilities than non-associated chains that were equally common. A few of the identified cytomegalovirus-associated TCR beta chains were confirmed in vitro to be specific for cytomegalovirus antigens. Several of the top co-occurrence clusters appeared to be linked to parvovirus B19, influenza, CMV and Epstein-Barr virus, according to a later analysis. About 17 rarely observed V segments, including chromosome 9 orphons, were excluded from the earlier analysis of approximately 500 of the donors because counts were too low. Only TCR beta chains were sequenced in this cohort, and the absence of alpha or paired-chain data limited detectable features. Correlated functional status among segregating V segments might reflect linkage disequilibrium, but an unknown experimental factor could not be ruled out.

The receptor was isolated from a man aged 45-65 years in good health and CMV-seropositive. Sequenced material: PBMCs. This chain joins TRBV18 to TRBJ2-1; the D segment cannot be called with confidence. In nucleotides, the sequence is TGTGCCAGCTCACCACAGAGGAATGAGCAGTTCTTC. It is translated as CASSPQRNEQFF.